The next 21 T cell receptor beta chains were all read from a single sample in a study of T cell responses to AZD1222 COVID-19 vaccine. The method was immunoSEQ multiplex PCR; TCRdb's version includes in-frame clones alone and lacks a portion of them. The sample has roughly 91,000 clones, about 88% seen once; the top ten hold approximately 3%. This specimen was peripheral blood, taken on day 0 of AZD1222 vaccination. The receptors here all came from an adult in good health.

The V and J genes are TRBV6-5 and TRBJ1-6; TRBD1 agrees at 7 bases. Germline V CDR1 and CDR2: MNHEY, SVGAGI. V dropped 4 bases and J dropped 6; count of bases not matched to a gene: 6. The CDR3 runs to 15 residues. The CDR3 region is CASSLGGTANSPLHF. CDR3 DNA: TGTGCCAGCAGTTTGGGCGGGACAGCTAATTCACCCCTCCACTTT.

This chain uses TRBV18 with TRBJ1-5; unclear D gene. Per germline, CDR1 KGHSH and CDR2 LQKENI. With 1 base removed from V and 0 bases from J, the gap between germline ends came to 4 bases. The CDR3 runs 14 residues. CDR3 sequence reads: CASSPLVSNQPQHF. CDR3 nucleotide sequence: TGTGCCAGCTCACCACTGGTTAGCAATCAGCCCCAGCATTTT.

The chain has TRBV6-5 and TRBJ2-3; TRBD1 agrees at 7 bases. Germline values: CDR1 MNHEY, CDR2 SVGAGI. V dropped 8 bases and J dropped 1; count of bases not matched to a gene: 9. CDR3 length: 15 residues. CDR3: CASHLGQGGTDTQYF. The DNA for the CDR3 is TGTGCCAGCCATTTGGGGCAGGGGGGCACAGATACGCAGTATTTT.

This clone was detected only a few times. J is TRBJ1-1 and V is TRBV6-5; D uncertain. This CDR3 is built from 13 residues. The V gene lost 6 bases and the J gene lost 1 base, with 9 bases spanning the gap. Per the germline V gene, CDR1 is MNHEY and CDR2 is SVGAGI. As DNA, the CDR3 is TGTGCCAGCAGGCCGAGGGCGAACACTGAAGCTTTCTTT. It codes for CASRPRANTEAFF.

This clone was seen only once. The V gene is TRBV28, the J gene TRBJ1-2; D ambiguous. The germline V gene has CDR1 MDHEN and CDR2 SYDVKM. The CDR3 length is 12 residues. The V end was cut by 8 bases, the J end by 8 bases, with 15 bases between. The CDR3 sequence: CASYAAAKGYTF. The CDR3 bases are TGTGCCAGCTACGCGGCAGCGAAAGGCTACACCTTC.

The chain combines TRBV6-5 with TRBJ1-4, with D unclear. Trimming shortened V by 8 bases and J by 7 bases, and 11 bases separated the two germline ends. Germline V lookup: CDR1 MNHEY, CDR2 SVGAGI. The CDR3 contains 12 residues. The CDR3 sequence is CASRRLGEKLFF. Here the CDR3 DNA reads TGTGCCAGCCGGCGGCTTGGTGAAAAACTGTTTTTT.

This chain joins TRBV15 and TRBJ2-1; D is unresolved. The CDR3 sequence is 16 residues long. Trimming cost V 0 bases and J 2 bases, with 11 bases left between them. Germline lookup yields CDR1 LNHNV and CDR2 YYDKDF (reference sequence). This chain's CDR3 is CATSRDPDLTYNEQFF. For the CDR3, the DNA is TGTGCCACCAGCAGAGATCCTGACCTCACCTACAATGAGCAGTTCTTC.

The CDR3 region has the DNA TGTGCCAGCAGCTACGGGGACGACTTCGGTGAAGCTTTCTTT. Amino acids: CASSYGDDFGEAFF. The V gene is TRBV13, the J gene TRBJ1-1; D may be TRBD1 (5 bases). The CDR3 is 14 amino acids. The ends were cut back, 4 bases at V and 7 bases at J, with 16 bases in the middle. CDR1 PRHDT and CDR2 FYEKMQ come from the germline V gene (reference sequence).

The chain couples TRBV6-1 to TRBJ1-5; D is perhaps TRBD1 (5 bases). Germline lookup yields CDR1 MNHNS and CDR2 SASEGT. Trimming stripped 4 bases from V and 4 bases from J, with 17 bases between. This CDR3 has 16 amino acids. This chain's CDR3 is CASSVGVRNRNQPQHF. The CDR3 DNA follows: TGTGCCAGCAGTGTTGGTGTAAGGAACAGGAATCAGCCCCAGCATTTT.

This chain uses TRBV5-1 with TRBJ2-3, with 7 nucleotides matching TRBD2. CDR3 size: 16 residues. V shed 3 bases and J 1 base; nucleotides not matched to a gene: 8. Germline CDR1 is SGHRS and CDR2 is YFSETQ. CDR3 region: CASSWGGSSGTDTQYF. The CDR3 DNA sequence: TGCGCCAGCAGCTGGGGCGGGAGTTCGGGCACAGATACGCAGTATTTT.

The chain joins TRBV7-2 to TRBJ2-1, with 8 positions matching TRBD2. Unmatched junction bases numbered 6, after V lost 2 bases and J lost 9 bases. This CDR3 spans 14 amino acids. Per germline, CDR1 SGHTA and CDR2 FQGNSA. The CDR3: CASSLPGLATEQFF. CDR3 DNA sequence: TGTGCCAGCAGCTTACCTGGACTAGCCACTGAGCAGTTCTTC. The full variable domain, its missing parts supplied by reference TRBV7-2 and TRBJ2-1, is GAGVSQSPSNKVTEKGKDVELRCDPISGHTALYWYRQSLGQGLEFLIYFQGNSAPDKSGLPSDRFSAERTGGSVSTLTIQRTQQEDSAVYLCASSLPGLATEQFFGPGTRLTVL.

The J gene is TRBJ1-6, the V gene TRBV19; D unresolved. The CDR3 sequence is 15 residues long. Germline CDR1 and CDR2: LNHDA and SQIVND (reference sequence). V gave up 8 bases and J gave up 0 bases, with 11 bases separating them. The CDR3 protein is CASQDRSSYNSPLHF. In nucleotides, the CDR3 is TGTGCCAGTCAAGACCGGAGCTCCTATAATTCACCCCTCCACTTT.

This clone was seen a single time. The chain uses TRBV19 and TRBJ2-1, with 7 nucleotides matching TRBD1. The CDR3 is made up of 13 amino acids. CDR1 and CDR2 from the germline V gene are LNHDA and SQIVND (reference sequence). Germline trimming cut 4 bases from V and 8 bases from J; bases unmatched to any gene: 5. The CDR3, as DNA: TGTGCCAGTAGTACGGACAGGAGCGATGAGCAGTTCTTC. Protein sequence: CASSTDRSDEQFF.

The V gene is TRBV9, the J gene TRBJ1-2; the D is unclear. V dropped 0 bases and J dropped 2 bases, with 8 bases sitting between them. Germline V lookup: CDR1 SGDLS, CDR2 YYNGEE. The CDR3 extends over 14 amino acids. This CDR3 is CASSVVEGNYGYTF. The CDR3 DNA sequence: TGTGCCAGCAGCGTAGTTGAGGGAAACTATGGCTACACCTTC. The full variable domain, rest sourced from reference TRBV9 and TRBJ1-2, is DSGVTQTPKHLITATGQRVTLRCSPRSGDLSVYWYQQSLDQGLQFLIQYYNGEERAKGNILERFSAQQFPDLHSELNLSSLELGDSALYFCASSVVEGNYGYTFGSGTRLTVV.

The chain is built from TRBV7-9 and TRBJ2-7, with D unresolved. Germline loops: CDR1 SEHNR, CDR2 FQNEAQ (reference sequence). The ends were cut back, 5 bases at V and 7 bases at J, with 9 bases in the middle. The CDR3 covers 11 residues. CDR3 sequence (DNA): TGTGCCAGCAGCCACGGCAGGGAGCAGTACTTC. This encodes CASSHGREQYF.

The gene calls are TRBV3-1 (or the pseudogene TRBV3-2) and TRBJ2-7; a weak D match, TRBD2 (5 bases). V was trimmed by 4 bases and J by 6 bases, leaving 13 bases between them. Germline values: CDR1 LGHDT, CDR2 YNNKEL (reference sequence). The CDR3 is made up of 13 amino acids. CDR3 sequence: CASSLGEWSEQYF. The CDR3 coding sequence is TGTGCCAGCAGCCTGGGAGAATGGAGCGAGCAGTACTTC.

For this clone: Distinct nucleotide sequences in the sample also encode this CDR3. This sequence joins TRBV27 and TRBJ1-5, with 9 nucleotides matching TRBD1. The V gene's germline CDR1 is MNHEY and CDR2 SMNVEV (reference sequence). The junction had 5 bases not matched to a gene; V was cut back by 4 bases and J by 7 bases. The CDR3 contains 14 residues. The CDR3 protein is CASSSQGARQPQHF. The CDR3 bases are TGTGCCAGCAGTTCACAGGGGGCGCGACAGCCCCAGCATTTT.

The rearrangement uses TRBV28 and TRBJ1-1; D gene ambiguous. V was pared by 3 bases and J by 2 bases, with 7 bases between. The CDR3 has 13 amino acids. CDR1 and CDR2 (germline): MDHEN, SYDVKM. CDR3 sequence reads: CASSLRRNTEAFF. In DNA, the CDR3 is TGTGCCAGCAGTTTGCGACGTAACACTGAAGCTTTCTTT.

The CDR3 sequence is CASSSGQSYGYTF. CDR3 DNA sequence: TGTGCCAGCAGTTCTGGACAGAGCTATGGCTACACCTTC. The chain links TRBV5-4 to TRBJ1-2, with a possible D match to TRBD1 (6 bases). The CDR3 has 13 amino acids. In germline, CDR1 is SGHNT, CDR2 YYREEE (reference sequence). The germline V and J ends were trimmed by 5 bases and 4 bases, with 12 bases remaining between them.

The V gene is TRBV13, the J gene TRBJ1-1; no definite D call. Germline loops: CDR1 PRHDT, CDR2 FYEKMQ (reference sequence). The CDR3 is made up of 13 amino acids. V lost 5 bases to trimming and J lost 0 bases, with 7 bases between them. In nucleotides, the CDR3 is TGTGCCAGCAGCCTTTATATGAACACTGAAGCTTTCTTT. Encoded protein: CASSLYMNTEAFF.

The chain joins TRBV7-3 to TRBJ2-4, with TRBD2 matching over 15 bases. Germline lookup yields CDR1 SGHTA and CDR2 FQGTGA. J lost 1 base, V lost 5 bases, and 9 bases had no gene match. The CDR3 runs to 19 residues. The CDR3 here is CASSPSGLAGGPAKNIQYF. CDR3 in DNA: TGTGCCAGCAGCCCCAGTGGACTAGCGGGAGGGCCGGCCAAAAACATTCAGTACTTC.